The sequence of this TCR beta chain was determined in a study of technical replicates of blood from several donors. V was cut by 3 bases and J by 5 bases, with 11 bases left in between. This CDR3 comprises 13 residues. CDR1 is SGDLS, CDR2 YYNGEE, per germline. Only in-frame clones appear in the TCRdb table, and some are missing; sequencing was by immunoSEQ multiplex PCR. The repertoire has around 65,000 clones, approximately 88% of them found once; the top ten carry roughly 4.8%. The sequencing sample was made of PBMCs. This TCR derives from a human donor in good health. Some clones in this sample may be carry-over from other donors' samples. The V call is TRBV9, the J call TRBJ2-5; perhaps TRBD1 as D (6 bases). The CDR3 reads CASSGTGMETQYF. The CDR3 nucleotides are TGTGCCAGCAGCGGCACAGGGATGGAGACCCAGTACTTC.